The clone carrying this TCR beta chain was observed a few times. Antigen unknown. The CDR3 loop spans 15 amino acids. Germline V gene lookup returns CDR1 SGHVS and CDR2 FQNEAQ. The J segment lost 7 bases and the V segment lost 5 bases, leaving 14 bases of the junction unmatched. The data were obtained in a study of blood T cells in healthy people across ages. Overall study results and limits: A greater number of naive CD4+ cells and higher diversity distinguished long-lived donors from aged donors. Strong correlation existed between TCR beta diversity and naive T cell percentage.

For the second PCR, which ran for 7 to 11 cycles, a sample-barcoded 5' primer and a J-beta primer mix were used. Via MiXCR, TCRdb re-called the 5' RACE reads, giving one row per CDR3 protein. This table holds some 1.7 million distinct CDR3 sequences, roughly 27% found once. Sequencing used blood. This sequence was found in a young woman in good health. The chain links TRBV7-8 to TRBJ2-7; TRBD2 agrees at 7 bases. The CDR3 region is CASSRSGGGLGEQYF. CDR3 in DNA: TGTGCCAGCAGCCGTAGTGGGGGAGGGTTAGGGGAGCAGTACTTC. Full variable domain (remainder filled in from reference TRBV7-8 and TRBJ2-7): GAGVSQSPRYKVAKRGQDVALRCDPISGHVSLFWYQQALGQGPEFLTYFQNEAQLDKSGLPSDRFFAERPEGSVSTLKIQRTQQEDSAVYLCASSRSGGGLGEQYFGPGTRLTVT.